This T cell receptor beta chain was sequenced for a study of molecular identifiers for immune sequencing clone quantification. This clonotype has a count of ten or more. Its antigen remains unknown. The CDR3 has 16 residues. V lost 0 bases, J lost 5 bases, and 5 bases stayed unmatched. Each CDR3 protein is one row after TCRdb ran MiXCR on the PCR reads. This sample has approximately 550,000 distinct CDR3 sequences, with about 22% found just once. Study conclusions and caveats: Shared barcodes on identical TCR molecules could underestimate the sizes of highly expanded clones. Effector cells kept over 99% of their molecules in clones above 20 RNA copies, while naive cells kept under 1% there.

The authors sorted naive CD8 T cells as CD8+CD4-CCR7+CD45RA+. This TCR derives from a human donor in good health. Some libraries in this study had Jurkat cell RNA spiked in. Material for sequencing was naive CD8+ T cells from blood, with Jurkat cell RNA spiked in. The sample's subset: FACS-sorted CD8+CD4-CCR7+CD45RA+ naive T cells. The chain joins TRBV5-3 to TRBJ2-2; 9 nucleotides match TRBD2. TRBV5-3 belongs to the ORF category, with a function that is uncertain. The CDR3 loop reads CARSLGLAGMTGELFF. The CDR3 coding sequence is TGTGCCAGAAGCTTGGGTCTAGCGGGGATGACCGGGGAGCTGTTTTTT.